The present T cell receptor beta chain was sequenced within a study of T cells in localized non-small cell lung cancer. The study, taken as a whole, reports: Within adjacent lung there appeared a median 57 of the top 100 tumor clones.

The V and J ends lost 5 bases and 9 bases respectively, with 18 bases between them. Germline loops: CDR1 SGDLS, CDR2 YYNGEE. The CDR3 contains 14 residues. This clone was detected a few times. Its target is not known. Sequencing was performed with immunoSEQ multiplex PCR; in TCRdb, only in-frame clones are kept and a portion is missing. The sample includes about 1,700 clones, 36% of them seen just once. The V call is TRBV9, the J call TRBJ1-5; D is undetermined. The material was lung tumor tissue, obtained before any cancer treatment. The sequence came from a woman aged 35 to 70 with stage II lung adenocarcinoma. The CDR3 DNA follows: TGTGCCAGCAGTGAGGATAGGGAATCTCGGCCCCAGCATTTT. This gives the protein CASSEDRESRPQHF.